The sample holds a few counts of the clone carrying this TCR beta chain. Its cognate antigen is unknown. Each CDR3 protein gets one entry after TCRdb re-called the 5' RACE reads with MiXCR. The top ten hold approximately 1.5% of the sample, which has roughly 42,000 distinct CDR3 sequences, 6% to 8% seen once. The data belong to a study of T-cell memory formation after mild COVID-19. Study results and limitations: Memory from before infection featured some responding clones, which suggests cross-reactive memory joined.

Germline assignment: CDR1 SGHTA and CDR2 FQGNSA. The V end lost 7 bases, the J end lost 6 bases, and 12 bases lay between the germline ends. CDR3 length: 13 residues. The rearrangement links TRBV7-2 to TRBJ2-2, with unresolved D. Sequenced sample: PBMCs or a T cell subset sorted from them (not recorded which). The sequence came from a man aged 18 to 30 who had mild COVID-19 (a few samples of this study predate the infection). Cell type and time point are not known. CDR3: CASTIGVSGELFF. The CDR3 DNA reads TGTGCCAGCACGATAGGAGTTTCCGGGGAGCTGTTTTTT.